This TCR beta chain was sequenced in a study of blood T cells in healthy people across ages. Study results and caveats: Older individuals had lower TCR beta diversity per million T cells (the decline was roughly linear).

This clonotype was counted only a few times. Its antigen is not identified. This CDR3 spans 15 amino acids. The V gene's germline CDR1 is DFQATT and CDR2 SNEGSKA (reference sequence). J lost 4 bases, V lost 4 bases, and 12 bases had no gene match. A second PCR, run for roughly 7 to 12 cycles, used a sample-barcoded 5' primer plus a J-beta primer mix. In TCRdb, the 5' RACE reads were re-called with MiXCR into one record per CDR3 protein. The sample includes over a million distinct CDR3 sequences, 55% to 75% seen only once; the top ten take roughly 7%. The authors extracted at least 5.5 micrograms of total RNA per sample.

The sequencing sample was made of blood. The chain combines TRBV20-1 with TRBJ1-2; TRBD1 matches at 7 bases. This receptor was taken from a man aged 18 to 35 in good health. CDR3 protein: CSATLQGHSVYGYTF. The CDR3 nucleotides read TGCAGTGCTACCTTACAGGGGCACTCCGTCTATGGCTACACCTTC.